This passage covers 21 T cell receptor beta chains from one sample sequenced in a study of cytomegalovirus exposure and HLA in healthy donors. PCR amplification relied on 60 Vbeta primers (plus 13 Jbeta primers). Sequencing used immunoSEQ multiplex PCR; TCRdb keeps in-frame clones, though not all of them. The table lists approximately 68,000 clones, approximately 77% of them singletons. Source material: PBMCs. These receptors were taken from a woman aged 25 to 45 in good health and CMV-seropositive.

The chain couples TRBV4-3 to TRBJ2-7, with D possibly matching TRBD2 (6 bases). V gave up 4 bases and J gave up 3 bases, with 10 bases separating them. The CDR3 has 13 residues. Germline V gene data show CDR1 as LGHNA and CDR2 as YSLEER. The CDR3 nucleotides are TGCGCCAGCAGCCGGGGACTTAGCTACGAGCAGTACTTC. Amino acid sequence: CASSRGLSYEQYF.

The V and J genes are TRBV30 and TRBJ2-7; D remains ambiguous. Germline V gene sequence: CDR1 GTSNPN, CDR2 SVGIG (reference sequence). The CDR3 consists of 13 residues. V dropped 6 bases and J dropped 0 bases, with 12 bases sitting between them. The CDR3 coding sequence is TGTGCCTGTCAATCAGTCAGCTCCTACGAGCAGTACTTC. The encoded protein is CACQSVSSYEQYF.

This chain uses TRBV9 with TRBJ1-2; 9 nucleotides line up with TRBD1. Germline trimming cut 4 bases from V and 2 bases from J; bases unmatched to any gene: 3. Looked up from germline, CDR1 is SGDLS and CDR2 is YYNGEE. This CDR3 comprises 14 residues. Here the CDR3 DNA reads TGTGCCAGCAGCCGAGGACAGGGGAACTATGGCTACACCTTC. Translating it yields CASSRGQGNYGYTF.

The rearrangement links TRBV28 to TRBJ2-2; 8 bases match TRBD1. The V and J ends lost 11 bases and 5 bases, in that order; junction bases with no gene match: 1. The CDR3 is 11 amino acids. Germline V gives CDR1 MDHEN, CDR2 SYDVKM. This chain's CDR3 is CAGQGTGELFF. For the CDR3, the DNA is TGTGCCGGACAGGGAACCGGGGAGCTGTTTTTT.

This clone was observed a handful of times. The chain carries TRBV7-6 and TRBJ2-1; TRBD2 aligns across 8 bases. V lost 5 bases to trimming and J lost 3 bases; unmatched junction nucleotides: 3. The CDR3 extends over 14 amino acids. Germline CDR1 SGHVS, CDR2 FNYEAQ. The CDR3 nucleotides are TGTGCCAGCAGCCCTAGCGGGTTCTACAATGAGCAGTTCTTC. It encodes CASSPSGFYNEQFF.

V gene TRBV7-3 combines with J gene TRBJ2-1, with 12 bases aligning to TRBD2. J was trimmed by 4 bases and V by 5 bases; bases with no gene match: 3. CDR3 length equals 15 residues. Germline assignment: CDR1 SGHTA and CDR2 FQGTGA. The CDR3 DNA reads as TGTGCCAGCAGCCTACTAGCGGGAGGTTACAATGAGCAGTTCTTC. Protein: CASSLLAGGYNEQFF.

This chain uses TRBV9 with TRBJ2-1; 7 bases line up with TRBD2. CDR3 length: 16 amino acids. Losses at the gene ends were 0 bases for V and 4 bases for J; bases not matched to a gene: 7. Per the germline V gene, CDR1 is SGDLS and CDR2 is YYNGEE. CDR3 protein: CASSVEIASGYNEQFF. The CDR3 DNA is TGTGCCAGCAGCGTAGAAATCGCTAGCGGTTACAATGAGCAGTTCTTC.

The genes are TRBV5-6 and TRBJ1-6; 9 positions match TRBD1. CDR3 length: 15 amino acids. Germline V lookup: CDR1 SGHDT, CDR2 YYEEEE. The V and J ends lost 4 bases and 7 bases, in that order; junction bases with no gene match: 6. The DNA for the CDR3 is TGTGCCAGCAGCATTACCGGGACAGGGAATTCACCCCTCCACTTT. This encodes CASSITGTGNSPLHF.

This clone was observed a few times. This chain uses TRBV5-6 with TRBJ1-1; TRBD1 agrees at 8 bases. Germline loops: CDR1 SGHDT, CDR2 YYEEEE. Trimming took 5 bases from V and 5 from J; bases not matched to a gene: 5. This CDR3 spans 13 amino acids. The CDR3 DNA follows: TGTGCCAGCAGATGGACAGGGCGGACTGAAGCTTTCTTT. The encoded protein is CASRWTGRTEAFF.

The V gene is TRBV29-1, the J gene TRBJ2-2; D gene unclear. V dropped 4 bases and J dropped 0 bases, with 6 bases sitting between them. Germline V lookup: CDR1 SQVTM, CDR2 ANQGSEA. This CDR3 spans 13 amino acids. This CDR3 reads CSVGQTNTGELFF. As DNA, the CDR3 is TGCAGCGTTGGTCAGACGAACACCGGGGAGCTGTTTTTT.

The rearrangement uses TRBV11-2 and TRBJ1-4; TRBD1 agrees at 7 bases. Germline-derived CDR1 and CDR2 are SGHAT and FQNNGV. V trimming: 3 bases; J trimming: 3 bases; junction bases outside the gene matches: 7. There are 16 residues in the CDR3. This chain's CDR3 is CASSFKPGQSNEKLFF. The CDR3 nucleotides are TGTGCCAGCAGCTTCAAACCGGGACAGTCTAATGAAAAACTGTTTTTT.

V gene TRBV11-2 combines with J gene TRBJ2-7, with 11 bases matching TRBD2. J was trimmed by 3 bases and V by 5 bases; bases with no gene match: 6. CDR3 length equals 15 residues. Germline V CDR1 and CDR2: SGHAT, FQNNGV. The CDR3 loop reads CASSPRTSGLYEQYF. CDR3 DNA sequence: TGTGCCAGCAGCCCTAGGACTAGCGGGCTCTACGAGCAGTACTTC.

This chain connects TRBV5-4 to TRBJ1-3; D is undetermined. From germline, CDR1 is SGHNT and CDR2 YYREEE (reference sequence). The CDR3 is 16 amino acids. Trimming shortened V by 3 bases and J by 2 bases, and 15 bases separated the two germline ends. DNA for the CDR3: TGTGCCAGCAGCTCGGAGGCAGGCAGGACTGGAAACACCATATATTTT. It encodes CASSSEAGRTGNTIYF.

The rearrangement uses TRBV6-4 and TRBJ2-3; TRBD1 agrees at 7 bases. The V and J ends lost 4 bases and 2 bases, in that order; junction bases with no gene match: 6. The germline V gene has CDR1 MRHNA and CDR2 SNTAGT. The CDR3 covers 15 residues. Here the CDR3 reads CASSGGTVDTDTQYF. DNA for the CDR3: TGTGCCAGCAGTGGAGGGACAGTAGACACAGATACGCAGTATTTT.

The CDR3 coding sequence is TGTGCCAGCAGTTTATCTCTACGCTTCGGTGAGGTCTCCTACGAGCAGTACTTC. Amino acids: CASSLSLRFGEVSYEQYF. The chain uses TRBV28 and TRBJ2-7; no firm D call. There are 18 residues in the CDR3. V was trimmed by 1 base and J by 0 bases, leaving 19 bases between them. Germline V CDR1 and CDR2: MDHEN, SYDVKM. The full variable domain, completed using reference TRBV28 and TRBJ2-7, is DVKVTQSSRYLVKRTGEKVFLECVQDMDHENMFWYRQDPGLGLRLIYFSYDVKMKEKGDIPEGYSVSREKKERFSLILESASTNQTSMYLCASSLSLRFGEVSYEQYFGPGTRLTVT.

J is TRBJ1-1 and V is TRBV19; D remains ambiguous. Germline V gene data show CDR1 as LNHDA and CDR2 as SQIVND (reference sequence). With 9 bases removed from V and 1 base from J, the gap between germline ends came to 12 bases. The CDR3 consists of 13 residues. DNA for the CDR3: TGTGCCAGCATCAAGCCCGCGAACACTGAAGCTTTCTTT. This codes for CASIKPANTEAFF. Combining the CDR3 with reference TRBV19 and TRBJ1-1 gives the whole variable domain DGGITQSPKYLFRKEGQNVTLSCEQNLNHDAMYWYRQDPGQGLRLIYYSQIVNDFQKGDIAEGYSVSREKKESFPLTVTSAQKNPTAFYLCASIKPANTEAFFGQGTRLTVV.

The chain joins TRBV7-2 to TRBJ1-1, with D possibly being TRBD1 (6 bases). The CDR3 is made up of 14 amino acids. Germline V gives CDR1 SGHTA, CDR2 FQGNSA. Trimming removed 2 bases from V and 7 bases from J, with 14 bases in between. DNA for the CDR3: TGTGCCAGCAGCTTAAGGGGGGGGGCCCTTGAAGCTTTCTTT. As protein: CASSLRGGALEAFF.

This clone was seen more than once but under ten times. The V and J genes are TRBV18 and TRBJ1-3; no clear D gene. Per the germline V gene, CDR1 is KGHSH and CDR2 is LQKENI. Trimming stripped 4 bases from V and 0 bases from J, with 4 bases between. The CDR3 covers 13 residues. CDR3 residues: CASSHNSGNTIYF. The CDR3 nucleotides are TGTGCCAGCTCACACAACTCTGGAAACACCATATATTTT.

The J gene is TRBJ1-5, the V gene TRBV27; D ambiguous. The CDR3 has 12 amino acids. Trimming cost V 5 bases and J 9 bases, with 11 bases left between them. Germline V gives CDR1 MNHEY, CDR2 SMNVEV (reference sequence). The CDR3 bases are TGTGCCAGCAGTACACCCCCCGCGCCCCAGCATTTT. Protein product: CASSTPPAPQHF.

The CDR3 here is CASSLGQSSYEQYF. The CDR3, as DNA: TGCGCCAGCAGCTTGGGACAGAGCTCCTACGAGCAGTACTTC. V gene TRBV5-1 combines with J gene TRBJ2-7; weak D call: TRBD1 (5 bases). The V and J ends lost 0 bases and 0 bases respectively, with 7 bases between them. The CDR3 spans 14 residues. Germline V gene sequence: CDR1 SGHRS, CDR2 YFSETQ.

The rearrangement uses TRBV5-4 and TRBJ2-5; D remains ambiguous. Trimming removed 1 base from V and 1 base from J, with 17 bases in between. The germline V gene has CDR1 SGHNT and CDR2 YYREEE (reference sequence). This CDR3 contains 17 residues. The CDR3 DNA is TGTGCCAGCAGCTTGTCGCCGTCAGTGGGCCTCCAAGAGACCCAGTACTTC. Residues: CASSLSPSVGLQETQYF.